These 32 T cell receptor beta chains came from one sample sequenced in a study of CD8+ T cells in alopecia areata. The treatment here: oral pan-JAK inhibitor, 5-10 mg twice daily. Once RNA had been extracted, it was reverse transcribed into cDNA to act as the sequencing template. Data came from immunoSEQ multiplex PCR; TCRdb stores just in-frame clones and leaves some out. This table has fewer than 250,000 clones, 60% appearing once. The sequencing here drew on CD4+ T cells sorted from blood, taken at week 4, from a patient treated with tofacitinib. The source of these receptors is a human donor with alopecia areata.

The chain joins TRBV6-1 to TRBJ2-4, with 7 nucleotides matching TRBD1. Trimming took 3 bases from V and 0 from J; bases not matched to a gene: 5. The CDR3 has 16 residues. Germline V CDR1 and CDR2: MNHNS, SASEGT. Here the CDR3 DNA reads TGTGCCAGCAGTGATCCAGACAGGGTAGCCAAAAACATTCAGTACTTC. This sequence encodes CASSDPDRVAKNIQYF.

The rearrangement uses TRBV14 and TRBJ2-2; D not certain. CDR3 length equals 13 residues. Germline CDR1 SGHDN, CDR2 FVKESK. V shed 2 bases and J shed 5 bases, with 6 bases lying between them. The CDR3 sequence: CASSQFVTGELFF. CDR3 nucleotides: TGTGCCAGCAGCCAATTCGTAACCGGGGAGCTGTTTTTT.

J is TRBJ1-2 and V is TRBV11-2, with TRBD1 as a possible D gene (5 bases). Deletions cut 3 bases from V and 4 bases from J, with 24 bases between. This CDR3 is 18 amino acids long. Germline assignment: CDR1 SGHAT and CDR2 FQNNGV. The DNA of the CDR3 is TGTGCCAGCAGCTTCTCGTCCGGGACGGGCGCCCGGGGCTATGGCTACACCTTC. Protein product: CASSFSSGTGARGYGYTF.

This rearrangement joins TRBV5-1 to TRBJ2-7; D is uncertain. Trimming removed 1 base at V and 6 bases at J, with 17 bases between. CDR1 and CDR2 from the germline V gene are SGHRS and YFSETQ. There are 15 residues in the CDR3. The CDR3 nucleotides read TGCGCCAGCAGCTTGCTTTCGGGCCTCCTTAGCGAGCAGTACTTC. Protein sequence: CASSLLSGLLSEQYF.

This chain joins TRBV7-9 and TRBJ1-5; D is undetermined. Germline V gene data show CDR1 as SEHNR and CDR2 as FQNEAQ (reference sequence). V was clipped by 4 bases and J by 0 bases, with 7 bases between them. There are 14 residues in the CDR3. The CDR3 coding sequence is TGTGCCAGCAGCTCGTCGGGTAGCAATCAGCCCCAGCATTTT. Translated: CASSSSGSNQPQHF.

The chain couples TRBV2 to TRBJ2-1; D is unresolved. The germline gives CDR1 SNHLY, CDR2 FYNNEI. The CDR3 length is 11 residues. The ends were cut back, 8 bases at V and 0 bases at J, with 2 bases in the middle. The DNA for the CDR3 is TGTGCCAGCGCCTCCTACAATGAGCAGTTCTTC. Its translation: CASASYNEQFF.

CDR3 sequence reads: CASSPDRGKAFF. CDR3 bases: TGTGCCAGCAGCCCCGACAGGGGAAAAGCTTTCTTT. The chain recombines TRBV7-2 with TRBJ1-1; 8 bases agree with TRBD1. Germline lookup yields CDR1 SGHTA and CDR2 FQGNSA. The J segment lost 9 bases and the V segment lost 5 bases, leaving 5 bases of the junction unmatched. The CDR3 extends over 12 amino acids.

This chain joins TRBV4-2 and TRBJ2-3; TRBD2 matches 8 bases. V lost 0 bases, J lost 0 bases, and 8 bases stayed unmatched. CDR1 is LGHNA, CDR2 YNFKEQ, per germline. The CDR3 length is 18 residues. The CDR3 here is CASSQDRGGGRSTDTQYF. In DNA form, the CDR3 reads TGTGCCAGCAGCCAAGATCGGGGGGGCGGGAGGAGCACAGATACGCAGTATTTT.

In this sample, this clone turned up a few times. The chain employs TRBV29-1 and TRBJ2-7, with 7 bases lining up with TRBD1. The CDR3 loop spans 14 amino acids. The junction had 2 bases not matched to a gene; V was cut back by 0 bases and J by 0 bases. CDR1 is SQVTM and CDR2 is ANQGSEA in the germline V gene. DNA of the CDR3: TGCAGCGTTGAAGACAGGGGGACCTCCTACGAGCAGTACTTC. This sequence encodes CSVEDRGTSYEQYF.

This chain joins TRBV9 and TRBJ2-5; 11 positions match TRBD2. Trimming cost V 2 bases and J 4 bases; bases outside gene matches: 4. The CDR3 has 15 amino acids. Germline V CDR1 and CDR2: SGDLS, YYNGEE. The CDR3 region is CASSVTSGRGETQYF. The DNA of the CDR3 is TGTGCCAGCAGCGTCACTAGCGGGAGAGGAGAGACCCAGTACTTC.

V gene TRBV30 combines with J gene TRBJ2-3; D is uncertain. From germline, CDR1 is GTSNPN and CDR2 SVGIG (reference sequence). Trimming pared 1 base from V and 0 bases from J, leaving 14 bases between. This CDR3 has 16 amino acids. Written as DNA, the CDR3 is TGTGCCTGGAGTGGAGTATTCCCTTCTAGCACAGATACGCAGTATTTT. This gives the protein CAWSGVFPSSTDTQYF.

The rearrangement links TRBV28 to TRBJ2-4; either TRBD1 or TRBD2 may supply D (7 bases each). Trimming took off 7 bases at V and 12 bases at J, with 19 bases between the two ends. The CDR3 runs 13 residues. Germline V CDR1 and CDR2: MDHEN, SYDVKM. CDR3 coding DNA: TGTGCCAGCACCCAGGGGGGGGTTGAGGGTCAGTACTTC. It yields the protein CASTQGGVEGQYF.

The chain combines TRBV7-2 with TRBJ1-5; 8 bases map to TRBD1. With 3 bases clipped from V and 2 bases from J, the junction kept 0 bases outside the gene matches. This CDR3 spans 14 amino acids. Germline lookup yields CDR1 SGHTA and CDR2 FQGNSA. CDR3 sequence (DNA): TGTGCCAGCAGCTTGGACAGGGGCAATCAGCCCCAGCATTTT. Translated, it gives CASSLDRGNQPQHF.

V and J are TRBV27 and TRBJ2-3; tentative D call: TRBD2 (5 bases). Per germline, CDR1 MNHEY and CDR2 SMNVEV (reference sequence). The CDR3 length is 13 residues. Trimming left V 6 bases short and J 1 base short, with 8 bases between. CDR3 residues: CASSLSGTDTQYF. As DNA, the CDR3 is TGTGCCAGCAGCCTTAGCGGCACAGATACGCAGTATTTT.

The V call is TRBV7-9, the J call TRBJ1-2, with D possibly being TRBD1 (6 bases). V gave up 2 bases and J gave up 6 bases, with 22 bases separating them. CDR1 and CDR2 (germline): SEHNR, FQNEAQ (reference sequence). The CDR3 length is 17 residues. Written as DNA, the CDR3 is TGTGCCAGCAGCTTATACGGTGGTTATGAGACAGGAGATGGCTACACCTTC. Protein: CASSLYGGYETGDGYTF.

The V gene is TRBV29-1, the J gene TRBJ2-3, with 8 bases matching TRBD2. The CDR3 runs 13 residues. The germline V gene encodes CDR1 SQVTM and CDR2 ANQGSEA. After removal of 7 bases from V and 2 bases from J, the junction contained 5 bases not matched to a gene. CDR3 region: CSERGGITDTQYF. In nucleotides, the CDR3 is TGCAGCGAACGGGGGGGTATCACAGATACGCAGTATTTT.

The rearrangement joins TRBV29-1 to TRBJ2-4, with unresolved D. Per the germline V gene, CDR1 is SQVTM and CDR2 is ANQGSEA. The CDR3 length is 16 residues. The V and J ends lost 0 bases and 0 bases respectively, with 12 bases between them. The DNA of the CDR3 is TGCAGCGTTGAAGAACCCAATTTCCTAGCCAAAAACATTCAGTACTTC. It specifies CSVEEPNFLAKNIQYF.

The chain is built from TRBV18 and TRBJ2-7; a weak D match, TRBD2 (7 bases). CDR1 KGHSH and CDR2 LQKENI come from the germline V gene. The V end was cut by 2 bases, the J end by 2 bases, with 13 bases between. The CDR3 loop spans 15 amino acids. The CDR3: CASSPGRGTTYEQYF. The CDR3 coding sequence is TGTGCCAGCTCACCAGGGAGGGGGACCACCTACGAGCAGTACTTC.

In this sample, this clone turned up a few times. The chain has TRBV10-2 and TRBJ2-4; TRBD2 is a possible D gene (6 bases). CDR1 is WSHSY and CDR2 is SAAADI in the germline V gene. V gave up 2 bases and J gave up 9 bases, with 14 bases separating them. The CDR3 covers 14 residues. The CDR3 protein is CASSEPRDFGIQYF. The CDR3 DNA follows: TGCGCCAGCAGTGAGCCCCGGGACTTTGGCATTCAGTACTTC.

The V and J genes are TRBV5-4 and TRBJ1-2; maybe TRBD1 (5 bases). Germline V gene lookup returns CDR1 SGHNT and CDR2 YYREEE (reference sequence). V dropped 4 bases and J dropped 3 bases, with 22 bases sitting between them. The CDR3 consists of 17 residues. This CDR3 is CASSGKTDPTTYYGYTF. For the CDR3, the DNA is TGTGCCAGCAGCGGGAAGACAGACCCCACGACCTACTATGGCTACACCTTC. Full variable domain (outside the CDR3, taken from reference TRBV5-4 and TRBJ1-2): ETGVTQSPTHLIKTRGQQVTLRCSSQSGHNTVSWYQQALGQGPQFIFQYYREEENGRGNFPPRFSGLQFPNYSSELNVNALELDDSALYLCASSGKTDPTTYYGYTFGSGTRLTVV.

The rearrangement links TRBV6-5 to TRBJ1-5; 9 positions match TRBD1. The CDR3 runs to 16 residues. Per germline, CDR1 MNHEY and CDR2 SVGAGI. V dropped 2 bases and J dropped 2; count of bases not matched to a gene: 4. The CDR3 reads CASSYGGTGRNQPQHF. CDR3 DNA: TGTGCCAGCAGTTACGGCGGGACAGGGCGCAATCAGCCCCAGCATTTT.

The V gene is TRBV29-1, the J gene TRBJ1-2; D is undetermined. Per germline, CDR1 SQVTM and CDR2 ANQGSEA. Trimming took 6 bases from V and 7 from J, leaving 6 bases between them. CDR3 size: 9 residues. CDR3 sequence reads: CSVAAGYTF. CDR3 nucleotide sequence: TGCAGCGTGGCGGCTGGCTACACCTTC.

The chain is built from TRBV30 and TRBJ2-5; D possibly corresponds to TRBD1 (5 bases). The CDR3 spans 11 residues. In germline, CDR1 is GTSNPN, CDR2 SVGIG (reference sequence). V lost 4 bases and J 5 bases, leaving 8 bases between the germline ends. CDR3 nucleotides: TGTGCCTGGAATCACAGGGAGACCCAGTACTTC. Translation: CAWNHRETQYF.

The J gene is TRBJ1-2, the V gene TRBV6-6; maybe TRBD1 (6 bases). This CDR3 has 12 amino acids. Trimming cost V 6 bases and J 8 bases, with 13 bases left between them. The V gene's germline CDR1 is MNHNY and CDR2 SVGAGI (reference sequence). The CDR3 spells CASRPGEMGYTF. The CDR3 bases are TGTGCCAGCAGGCCAGGGGAAATGGGCTACACCTTC.

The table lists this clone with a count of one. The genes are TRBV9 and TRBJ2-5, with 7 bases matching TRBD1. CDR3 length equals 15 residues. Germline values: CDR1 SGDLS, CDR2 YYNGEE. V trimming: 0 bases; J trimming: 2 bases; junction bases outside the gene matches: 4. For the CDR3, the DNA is TGTGCCAGCAGCGTAGGGGGGACAGCTCAAGAGACCCAGTACTTC. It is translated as CASSVGGTAQETQYF.

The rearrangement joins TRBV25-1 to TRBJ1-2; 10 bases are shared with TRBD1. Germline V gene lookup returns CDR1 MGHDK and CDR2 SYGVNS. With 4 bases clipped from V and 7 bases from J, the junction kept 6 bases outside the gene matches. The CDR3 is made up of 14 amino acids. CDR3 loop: CASSAQDRGSGYTF. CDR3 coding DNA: TGTGCCAGCAGTGCCCAGGACAGGGGGTCTGGCTACACCTTC.

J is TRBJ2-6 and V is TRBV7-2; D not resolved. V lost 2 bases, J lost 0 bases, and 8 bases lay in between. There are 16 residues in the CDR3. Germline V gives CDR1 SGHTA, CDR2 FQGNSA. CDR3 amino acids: CASSLSVASGANVLTF. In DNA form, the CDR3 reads TGTGCCAGCAGCTTATCGGTGGCCTCTGGGGCCAACGTCCTGACTTTC.

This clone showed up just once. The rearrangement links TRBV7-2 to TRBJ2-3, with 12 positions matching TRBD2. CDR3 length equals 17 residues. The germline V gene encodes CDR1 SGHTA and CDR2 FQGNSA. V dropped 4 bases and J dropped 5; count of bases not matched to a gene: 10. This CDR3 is CASSSRLAGASGDTQYF. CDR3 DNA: TGTGCCAGCAGCTCGAGACTAGCGGGGGCCTCAGGAGATACGCAGTATTTT.

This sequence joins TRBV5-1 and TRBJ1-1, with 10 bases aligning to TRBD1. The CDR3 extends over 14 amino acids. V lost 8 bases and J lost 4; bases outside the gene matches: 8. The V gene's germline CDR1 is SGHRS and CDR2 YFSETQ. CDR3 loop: CASTTGGDGTEAFF. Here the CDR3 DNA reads TGCGCCAGTACGACAGGGGGCGACGGCACTGAAGCTTTCTTT.

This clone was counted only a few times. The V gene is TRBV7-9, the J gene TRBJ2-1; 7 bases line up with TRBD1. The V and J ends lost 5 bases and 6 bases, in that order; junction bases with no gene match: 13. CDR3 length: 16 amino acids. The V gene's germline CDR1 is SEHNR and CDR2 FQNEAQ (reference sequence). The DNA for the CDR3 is TGTGCCAGCAGCCCCCGTCTGAGAACAGGGGCCAATGAGCAGTTCTTC. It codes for CASSPRLRTGANEQFF.

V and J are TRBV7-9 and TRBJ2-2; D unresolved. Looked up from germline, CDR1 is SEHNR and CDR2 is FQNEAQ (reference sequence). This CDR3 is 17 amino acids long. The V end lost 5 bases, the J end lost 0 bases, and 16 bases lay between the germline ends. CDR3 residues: CASSVVGWKANTGELFF. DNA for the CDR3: TGTGCCAGCAGCGTGGTTGGGTGGAAGGCGAACACCGGGGAGCTGTTTTTT.

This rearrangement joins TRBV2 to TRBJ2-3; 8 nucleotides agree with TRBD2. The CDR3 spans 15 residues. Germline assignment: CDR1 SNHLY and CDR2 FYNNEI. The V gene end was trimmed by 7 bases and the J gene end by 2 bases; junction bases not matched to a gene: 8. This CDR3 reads CASTPGLAFTDTQYF. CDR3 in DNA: TGTGCCAGCACCCCAGGACTAGCTTTCACAGATACGCAGTATTTT.